The clone carrying this TCR beta chain was seen only a few times. Its antigen is unknown. The data belong to a study of post-analysis software for immune sequencing data. The overall study: Multiple sclerosis in the patients followed relapsing-remitting, secondary progressive and progressive-relapsing courses.

Tagging with unique molecular identifiers was a feature of the TCR beta cDNA libraries. The T cell input of about 0.85 to 10 million gave roughly 500,000 cDNA molecules. TCRdb redid the calling of the PCR reads with MiXCR, one entry per CDR3 protein. This table holds some 700,000 distinct CDR3 sequences, 55% to 60% found once. The length of the CDR3 is 18 residues. Between the trimmed V and J ends, which lost 7 bases and 0 bases, there was a span of 19 bases. Germline V gene sequence: CDR1 SNHLY, CDR2 FYNNEI. Study-level points and caveats: Those with multiple sclerosis, the patient group, showed significantly lower normalized Chao1 diversity than controls. Patients carried 5 or 6 TRBV segments more frequently than controls did, and TRBV5-6, TRBV5-1 and TRBV20-1 were among them.

This TCR was recovered from a girl aged 2-9 years with multiple sclerosis. The chain carries TRBV2 and TRBJ2-6; possibly TRBD1 for D (6 bases). Material: blood. Here the CDR3 DNA reads TGTGCCAGCAACAACAGGGTCGCCAAGAGCTCTGGGGCCAACGTCCTGACTTTC. Translation gives CASNNRVAKSSGANVLTF.